The 3 T cell receptor beta chains in this list originate from one sample, sequenced in a study of Graves' ophthalmopathy and Graves' hyperthyroidism. For repertoire sequencing, the TCR beta CDR3 regions were amplified from RNA transcripts. Following a first-round RT-PCR that used HTBI primers, a second-round multiplex PCR was carried out. In TCRdb, the multiplex PCR reads were re-called with MiXCR into one record per CDR3 protein. The table includes around 1.1 million distinct CDR3 sequences, approximately 35% detected once. Material: peripheral blood or thyroid tissue (not recorded which). Source of these receptors: an adult man with Graves' hyperthyroidism.

A few counts support this clonotype. The chain carries TRBV12-3 or TRBV12-4 and TRBJ1-1, with D uncertain. V gave up 5 bases and J gave up 4 bases, with 14 bases separating them. This CDR3 is 14 amino acids long. Here the CDR3 reads CASSMGGKSTEAFF. The CDR3, as DNA: TGTGCCAGCAGTATGGGAGGGAAAAGCACTGAAGCTTTCTTT.

About this clonotype itself: It is unclear where the CDR3 begins or ends on the DNA, so no DNA is shown, and the CDR3 is as TCRdb lists it. The V gene is TRBV7-2, the J gene TRBJ1-1. Germline V gene sequence: CDR1 SGHTA, CDR2 FQGNSA. Ends included, the CDR3 has 21 residues. This chain's CDR3 is CASSFYICSAPGASVNTEAFF.

The CDR3 nucleotides read TGTGCCAGCAGTAGACAGGGGTCCACAGATACGCAGTATTTT. Translating gives CASSRQGSTDTQYF. This chain uses TRBV2 with TRBJ2-3; the match to TRBD1 covers 8 bases. This CDR3 region has 14 residues. CDR1 and CDR2 (germline): SNHLY, FYNNEI. Trimming took 5 bases from V and 2 from J; bases not matched to a gene: 3.